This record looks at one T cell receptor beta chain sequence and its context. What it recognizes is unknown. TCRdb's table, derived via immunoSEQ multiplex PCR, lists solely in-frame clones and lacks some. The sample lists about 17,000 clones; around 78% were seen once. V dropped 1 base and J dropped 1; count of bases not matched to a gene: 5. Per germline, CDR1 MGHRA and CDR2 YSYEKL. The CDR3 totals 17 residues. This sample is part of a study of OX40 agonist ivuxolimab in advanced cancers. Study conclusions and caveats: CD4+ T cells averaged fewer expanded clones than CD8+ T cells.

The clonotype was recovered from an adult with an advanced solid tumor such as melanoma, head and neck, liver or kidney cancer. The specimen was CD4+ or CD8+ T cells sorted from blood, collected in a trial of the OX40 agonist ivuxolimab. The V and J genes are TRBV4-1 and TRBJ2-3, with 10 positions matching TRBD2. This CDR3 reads CASSQGWLAGGTDTQYF. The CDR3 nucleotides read TGCGCCAGCAGCCAAGGCTGGCTAGCGGGGGGCACAGATACGCAGTATTTT.